This T cell receptor beta chain was captured by sequencing in a study of STAT3 mutations in large granular lymphocyte leukemia. Turning to the study itself: Canonical activating STAT3 mutations were detected in roughly half of the longitudinally sequenced T-LGLL patients. Findings and caveats of the study: Sampling intervals varied between patients and samples. All newly emerging clones after therapy were STAT3 wild type. In some patients, a small highly pathogenic clone possibly went undetected. In T-cell large granular lymphocyte leukemia, about half of patients showed multiple immunodominant subclonotypes.

The table lists this clone with a few counts. The antigen remains unidentified. Assay used: immunoSEQ multiplex PCR; TCRdb lists only in-frame clones, some missing. Here the sample spans more than 10,000 clones, about 85% being singletons. Germline CDR1 LNHNV, CDR2 YYDKDF (reference sequence). The V end lost 1 base, the J end lost 0 bases, and 4 bases lay between the germline ends. The CDR3 consists of 14 residues. The sample taken for sequencing was peripheral blood mononuclear cells. The chain has TRBV15 and TRBJ1-3, with D unresolved. The clonotype comes from a man older than 75 with T-cell large granular lymphocyte leukemia. Some clones in this sample may be carry-over from other donors' samples. CDR3 DNA: TGTGCCACCAGCAGAGGGATCTCTGGAAACACCATATATTTT. Its protein product is CATSRGISGNTIYF.